These 24 T cell receptor beta chains came from one sample sequenced in a study of molecular identifiers for immune sequencing clone quantification. A single record per CDR3 protein comes from TCRdb applying MiXCR to the PCR reads. The sample lists approximately 500,000 distinct CDR3 sequences, 20% to 25% occurring once. Sequenced material: naive CD8+ T cells from blood, with Jurkat cell RNA spiked in. The subset: FACS-sorted CD8+CD4-CCR7+CD45RA+ naive T cells. These receptors were obtained from a human donor in good health. Some libraries in this study had Jurkat cell RNA spiked in.

There are many counts of this clonotype. The rearrangement links TRBV25-1 to TRBJ2-3, with unresolved D. The CDR3 runs to 12 residues. With 8 bases removed from V and 4 bases from J, the gap between germline ends came to 10 bases. The germline V gene encodes CDR1 MGHDK and CDR2 SYGVNS. The CDR3 DNA reads as TGTGCCAGCCAAGGCCTCTCAGATACGCAGTATTTT. Translation: CASQGLSDTQYF. Drawing the rest from reference TRBV25-1 and TRBJ2-3, the complete variable domain is EADIYQTPRYLVIGTGKKITLECSQTMGHDKMYWYQQDPGMELHLIHYSYGVNSTEKGDLSSESTVSRIRTEHFPLTLESARPSHTSQYLCASQGLSDTQYFGPGTRLTVL.

V and J are TRBV6-5 and TRBJ1-4, with TRBD1 matching 8 bases. The CDR3 runs 13 residues. Looked up from germline, CDR1 is MNHEY and CDR2 is SVGAGI. Trimming cost V 4 bases and J 8 bases; bases outside gene matches: 3. The CDR3 region is CASSLQGEEKLFF. Here the CDR3 DNA reads TGTGCCAGCAGTTTACAGGGGGAAGAAAAACTGTTTTTT.

The DNA for the CDR3 is TGTGCCAGCAGTGCCCGACAGGGGATTTTCACCTACGAGCAGTACTTC. Translated, it gives CASSARQGIFTYEQYF. V and J are TRBV6-2 or TRBV6-3 and TRBJ2-7; 8 bases are a match to TRBD1. CDR3 length: 16 amino acids. Losses at the gene ends were 5 bases for V and 2 bases for J; bases not matched to a gene: 11. CDR1 MNHEY and CDR2 SVGEGT come from the germline V gene.

A word on this clonotype: A clone one base away is much larger, so this may be a read error. The chain uses TRBV11-2 and TRBJ2-3; the D is unclear. Germline CDR1 and CDR2: SGHAT and FQNNGV. CDR3 length: 16 amino acids. The V end lost 5 bases, the J end lost 1 base, and 16 bases lay between the germline ends. The CDR3 bases are TGTGCCAGCAGCCCCCTGGGCACTTTGGGCACAGATACGCAGTATTTT. Translation: CASSPLGTLGTDTQYF.

There are a few counts of this clonotype. The chain joins TRBV9 to TRBJ2-2; possible D gene TRBD2, 6 bases. The CDR3 spans 15 residues. Germline V CDR1 and CDR2: SGDLS, YYNGEE. Deletions cut 0 bases from V and 7 bases from J, with 13 bases between. CDR3 protein: CASSVELAPSGELFF. The CDR3 bases are TGTGCCAGCAGCGTAGAACTAGCCCCAAGCGGGGAGCTGTTTTTT.

This clonotype was found many times. The V and J genes are TRBV5-1 and TRBJ2-7; D ambiguous. Germline values: CDR1 SGHRS, CDR2 YFSETQ. V was trimmed by 2 bases and J by 2 bases, leaving 11 bases between them. The CDR3 covers 14 residues. CDR3 sequence: CASSFLATAYEQYF. The DNA of the CDR3 is TGCGCCAGCAGCTTTCTTGCAACGGCCTACGAGCAGTACTTC. The variable domain in full, completed from reference TRBV5-1 and TRBJ2-7, reads KAGVTQTPRYLIKTRGQQVTLSCSPISGHRSVSWYQQTPGQGLQFLFEYFSETQRNKGNFPGRFSGRQFSNSRSEMNVSTLELGDSALYLCASSFLATAYEQYFGPGTRLTVT.

In this sample, this clonotype turned up a few times. The chain is built from TRBV6-1 and TRBJ2-1, with a tentative D call TRBD2 (6 bases). CDR3 length equals 14 residues. Germline lookup yields CDR1 MNHNS and CDR2 SASEGT. The V gene lost 4 bases and the J gene lost 3 bases, with 10 bases spanning the gap. The CDR3 nucleotides are TGTGCCAGCAGTGGACTAGAAGTCTACAATGAGCAGTTCTTC. Translated: CASSGLEVYNEQFF.

This chain connects TRBV3-1 to TRBJ1-3; the D is unclear. CDR3 length: 13 residues. Between the trimmed V and J ends, which lost 5 bases and 4 bases, there was a span of 9 bases. The germline CDR1 and CDR2 sequences are LGHDT and YNNKEL (reference sequence). CDR3 loop: CASSTAGGNTIYF. CDR3 bases: TGTGCCAGCAGCACGGCGGGCGGAAACACCATATATTTT.

The V gene is TRBV10-3, the J gene TRBJ1-2; no definite D call. The germline V gene has CDR1 ENHRY and CDR2 SYGVKD. This CDR3 has 11 amino acids. The V end lost 3 bases, the J end lost 4 bases, and 3 bases lay between the germline ends. CDR3 in amino acids: CAISEIYGYTF. Here the CDR3 DNA reads TGTGCCATCAGTGAAATCTATGGCTACACCTTC.

The table lists this clonotype with many counts. The chain combines TRBV7-9 with TRBJ2-3; no clear D gene. Germline assignment: CDR1 SEHNR and CDR2 FQNEAQ (reference sequence). The V and J ends lost 5 bases and 0 bases respectively, with 9 bases between them. This CDR3 has 14 residues. The CDR3 nucleotides read TGTGCCAGCAGCCCAGACATGAGCACAGATACGCAGTATTTT. Translating gives CASSPDMSTDTQYF.

This clonotype was counted many times. The V gene is TRBV2, the J gene TRBJ2-5, with D possibly TRBD2 on 6 matching bases. CDR1 is SNHLY, CDR2 FYNNEI, per germline. This CDR3 has 17 amino acids. The V gene lost 7 bases and the J gene lost 0 bases, with 21 bases spanning the gap. The CDR3 loop reads CASTAGGGIPYQETQYF. CDR3 nucleotide sequence: TGTGCCAGCACCGCGGGCGGCGGGATCCCGTACCAAGAGACCCAGTACTTC.

This clonotype was counted at least ten times. The chain carries TRBV19 and TRBJ1-1; D gene uncertain. The germline gives CDR1 LNHDA, CDR2 SQIVND (reference sequence). Trimming took off 6 bases at V and 1 base at J, with 15 bases between the two ends. The CDR3 covers 15 residues. CDR3 region: CASSVSGHSNTEAFF. The CDR3, as DNA: TGTGCCAGTAGCGTTTCTGGGCACTCGAACACTGAAGCTTTCTTT.

This clonotype was detected many times. The gene calls are TRBV7-9 and TRBJ1-5, with TRBD1 as a possible D gene (6 bases). Trimming shortened V by 0 bases and J by 6 bases, and 15 bases separated the two germline ends. The V gene's germline CDR1 is SEHNR and CDR2 FQNEAQ (reference sequence). This CDR3 is built from 16 residues. The CDR3 spells CASSLAITGRTQPQHF. CDR3 nucleotides: TGTGCCAGCAGCTTAGCCATTACAGGGCGGACTCAGCCCCAGCATTTT.

This clonotype was observed at least ten times. V and J are TRBV19 and TRBJ1-1; D is unresolved. Germline V gives CDR1 LNHDA, CDR2 SQIVND (reference sequence). V was trimmed by 3 bases and J by 1 base, leaving 9 bases between them. The CDR3 extends over 14 amino acids. The CDR3 DNA reads as TGTGCCAGTAGTATCGGCAGCTCGAACACTGAAGCTTTCTTT. It specifies CASSIGSSNTEAFF.

Comment on this clonotype: A much larger clone lies one base from this, so it may be a read error. V and J are TRBV20-1 and TRBJ2-6; D may be TRBD2 (6 bases). The CDR3 runs 17 residues. The germline gives CDR1 DFQATT, CDR2 SNEGSKA (reference sequence). The ends were cut back, 3 bases at V and 1 base at J, with 16 bases in the middle. This CDR3 reads CSASPLAPLSGANVLTF. The CDR3 DNA reads as TGCAGTGCTAGCCCACTAGCTCCCCTTTCTGGGGCCAACGTCCTGACTTTC.

V and J are TRBV6-5 and TRBJ2-7; 12 nucleotides line up with TRBD2. CDR3 length: 18 amino acids. Per germline, CDR1 MNHEY and CDR2 SVGAGI. J gave up 0 bases and V 5 bases, and 11 bases lay outside the gene matches. The CDR3 region has the DNA TGTGCCAGCAGTCCAACGGGGACTAGCGGGCGTTACTCCTACGAGCAGTACTTC. This translates into CASSPTGTSGRYSYEQYF.

With regard to this clonotype: A much larger clone is a single base away; this may be a read error. The chain is built from TRBV12-3 or TRBV12-4 and TRBJ2-3; 7 bases are a match to TRBD2. The CDR3 runs 17 residues. For the CDR3, the DNA is TGTGCCTGCAGTTTACGAGGTCTAGCGGAACACACAGATACGCAGTATTTT. Translation gives CACSLRGLAEHTDTQYF.

As for this clonotype: Mismatch with germline at one junction end may stem from a read error. This sequence joins TRBV5-6 and TRBJ1-4, with D unclear. CDR1 SGHDT and CDR2 YYEEEE come from the germline V gene. The CDR3 loop spans 17 amino acids. CDR3 region: CASSSKPTRATNEELFF. The CDR3 region has the DNA TGTGCCAGCAGTTCCAAACCAACGCGGGCAACTAATGAAGAACTGTTTTTT.

This clonotype was recorded a few times. J is TRBJ2-3 and V is TRBV30; tentatively, D is TRBD2 (5 bases). The germline V and J ends were trimmed by 8 bases and 0 bases, with 18 bases remaining between them. Germline V gene lookup returns CDR1 GTSNPN and CDR2 SVGIG (reference sequence). The CDR3 consists of 15 residues. As DNA, the CDR3 is TGTGCCCGCGGGCTGCCGGGGTCTAGCACAGATACGCAGTATTTT. Its translation: CARGLPGSSTDTQYF. Full variable domain (remainder filled in from reference TRBV30 and TRBJ2-3): SQTIHQWPATLVQPVGSPLSLECTVEGTSNPNLYWYRQAAGRGLQLLFYSVGIGQISSEVPQNLSASRPQDRQFILSSKKLLLSDSGFYLCARGLPGSSTDTQYFGPGTRLTVL.

Worth noting for this clonotype: This may arise from a read error, as a much more abundant clone is one base away. The chain joins TRBV9 to TRBJ2-7; 7 bases align to TRBD1. V trimming: 4 bases; J trimming: 4 bases; junction bases outside the gene matches: 8. Germline V gene data show CDR1 as SGDLS and CDR2 as YYNGEE. The CDR3 contains 14 residues. CDR3 protein: CASSPGQSPYEQYF. The CDR3 DNA sequence: TGTGCCAGCAGCCCGGGACAGAGTCCTTACGAGCAGTACTTC.

The rearrangement joins TRBV6-2 or TRBV6-3 to TRBJ1-1, with D unresolved. Germline lookup yields CDR1 MNHEY and CDR2 SVGEGT. V gave up 11 bases and J gave up 0 bases, with 13 bases separating them. The CDR3 is made up of 13 amino acids. Here the CDR3 DNA reads TGTGCCGGTGCGGTGGGCCTGAACACTGAAGCTTTCTTT. As protein: CAGAVGLNTEAFF.

For this clonotype: A read error is possible here, since a much larger clone lies one base away. The chain carries TRBV6-1 and TRBJ2-2; 8 bases align to TRBD2. The length of the CDR3 is 15 residues. From germline, CDR1 is MNHNS and CDR2 SASEGT. CDR3 amino acids: CASILGLEDTGELLF. DNA for the CDR3: TGTGCCAGCATCTTGGGACTAGAGGACACCGGGGAGCTGCTTTTT.

The V call is TRBV6-5, the J call TRBJ2-7; D is perhaps TRBD1 or TRBD2 (5 bases each). V lost 3 bases and J lost 4, with 13 bases in between. The CDR3 extends over 14 amino acids. The V gene's germline CDR1 is MNHEY and CDR2 SVGAGI. CDR3 in DNA: TGTGCCAGCAGTTATTGGGGGACGAATTACGAGCAGTACTTC. It codes for CASSYWGTNYEQYF.

This clonotype was recorded at least ten times. Here the CDR3 reads CASSLRVYEQYF. The CDR3 DNA is TGTGCCAGCAGTTTGCGGGTCTACGAGCAGTACTTC. V and J are TRBV28 and TRBJ2-7, with D tentatively TRBD2 (5 bases). Trimming stripped 3 bases from V and 3 bases from J, with 6 bases between. Germline CDR1 reads MDHEN; CDR2 reads SYDVKM. The CDR3 runs to 12 residues.